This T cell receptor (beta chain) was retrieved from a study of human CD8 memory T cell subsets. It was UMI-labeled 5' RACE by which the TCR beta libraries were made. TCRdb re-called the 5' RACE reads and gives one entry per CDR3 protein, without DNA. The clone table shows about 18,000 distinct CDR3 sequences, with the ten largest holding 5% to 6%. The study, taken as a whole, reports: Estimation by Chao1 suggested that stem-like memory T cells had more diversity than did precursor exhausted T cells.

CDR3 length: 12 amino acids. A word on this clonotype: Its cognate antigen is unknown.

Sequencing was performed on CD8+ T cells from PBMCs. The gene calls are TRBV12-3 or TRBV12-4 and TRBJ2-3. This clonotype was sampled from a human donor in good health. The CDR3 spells CASSYYTDTQYF.